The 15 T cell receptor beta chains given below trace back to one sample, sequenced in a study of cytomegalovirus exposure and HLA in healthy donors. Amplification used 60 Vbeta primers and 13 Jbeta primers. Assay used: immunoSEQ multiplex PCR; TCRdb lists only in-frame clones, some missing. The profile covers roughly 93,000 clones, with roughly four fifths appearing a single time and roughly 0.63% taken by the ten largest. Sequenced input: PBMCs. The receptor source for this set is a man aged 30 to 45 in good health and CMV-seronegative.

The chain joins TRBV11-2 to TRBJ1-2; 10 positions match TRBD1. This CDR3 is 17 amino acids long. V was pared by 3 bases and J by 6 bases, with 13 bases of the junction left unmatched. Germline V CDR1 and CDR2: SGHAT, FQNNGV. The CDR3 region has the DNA TGTGCCAGCAGCTTCTCTCTCGGAGGACAGGGGGTGAATGGCTACACCTTC. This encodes CASSFSLGGQGVNGYTF.

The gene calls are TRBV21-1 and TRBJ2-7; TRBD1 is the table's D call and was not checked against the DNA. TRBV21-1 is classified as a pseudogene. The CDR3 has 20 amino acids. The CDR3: CASSKGWDERQVTRAYEQYF. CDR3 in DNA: TGTGCCAGCAGCAAAGGATGGGATGAGAGACAGGTAACGAGGGCCTACGAGCAGTACTTC.

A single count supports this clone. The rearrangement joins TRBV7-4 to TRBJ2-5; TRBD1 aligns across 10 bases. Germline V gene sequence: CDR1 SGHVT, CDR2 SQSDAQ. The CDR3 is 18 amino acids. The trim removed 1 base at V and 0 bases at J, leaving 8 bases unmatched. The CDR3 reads CASSLVRDRGRDQETQYF. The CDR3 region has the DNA TGTGCCAGCAGCTTAGTCAGGGACAGGGGTAGGGACCAAGAGACCCAGTACTTC. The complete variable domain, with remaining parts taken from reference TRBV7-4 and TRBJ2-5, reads GAGVSQSPRYKVAKRGRDVALRCDSISGHVTLYWYRQTLGQGSEVLTYSQSDAQRDKSGRPSGRFSAERPERSVSTLKIQRTEQGDSAVYLCASSLVRDRGRDQETQYFGPGTRLLVL.

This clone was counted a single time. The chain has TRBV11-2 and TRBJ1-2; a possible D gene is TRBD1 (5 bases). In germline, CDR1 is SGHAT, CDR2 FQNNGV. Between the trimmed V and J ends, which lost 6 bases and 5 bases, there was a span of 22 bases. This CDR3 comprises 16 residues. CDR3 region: CASSPSLSQVGYGYTF. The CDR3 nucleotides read TGTGCCAGCAGTCCTTCGCTCTCACAGGTTGGGTATGGCTACACCTTC.

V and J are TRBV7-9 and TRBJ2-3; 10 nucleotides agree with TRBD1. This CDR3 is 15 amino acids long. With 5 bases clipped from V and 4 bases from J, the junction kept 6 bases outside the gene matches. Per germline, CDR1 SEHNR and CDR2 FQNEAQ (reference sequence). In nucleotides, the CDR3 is TGTGCCAGCAGCGACCGGGACAGGGGATCAGATACGCAGTATTTT. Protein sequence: CASSDRDRGSDTQYF. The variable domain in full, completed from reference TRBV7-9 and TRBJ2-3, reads DTGVSQNPRHKITKRGQNVTFRCDPISEHNRLYWYRQTLGQGPEFLTYFQNEAQLEKSRLLSDRFSAERPKGSFSTLEIQRTEQGDSAMYLCASSDRDRGSDTQYFGPGTRLTVL.

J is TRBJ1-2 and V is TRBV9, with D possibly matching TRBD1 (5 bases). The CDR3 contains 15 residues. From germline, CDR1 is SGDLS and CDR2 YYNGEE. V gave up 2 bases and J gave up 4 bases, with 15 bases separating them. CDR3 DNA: TGTGCCAGCAGCGTCCAGGGTGACACCCCCTATGGCTACACCTTC. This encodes CASSVQGDTPYGYTF.

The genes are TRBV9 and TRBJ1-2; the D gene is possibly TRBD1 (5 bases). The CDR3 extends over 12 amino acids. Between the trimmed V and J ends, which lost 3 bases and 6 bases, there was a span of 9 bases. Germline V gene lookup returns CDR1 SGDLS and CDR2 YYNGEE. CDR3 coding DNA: TGTGCCAGCAGCGGGATAGGGGATGGCTACACCTTC. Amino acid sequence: CASSGIGDGYTF.

The CDR3 DNA reads TGCGCCAGCAGCTTGGGGGCGGGAGGGAGTAGCAATCAGCCCCAGCATTTT. Amino acids: CASSLGAGGSSNQPQHF. The rearrangement joins TRBV5-1 to TRBJ1-5; D gene unclear. Germline CDR1 is SGHRS and CDR2 is YFSETQ. The V end was cut by 0 bases, the J end by 0 bases, with 13 bases between. The CDR3 consists of 17 residues. The entire variable domain, with the rest obtained from reference TRBV5-1 and TRBJ1-5, is as follows: KAGVTQTPRYLIKTRGQQVTLSCSPISGHRSVSWYQQTPGQGLQFLFEYFSETQRNKGNFPGRFSGRQFSNSRSEMNVSTLELGDSALYLCASSLGAGGSSNQPQHFGDGTRLSIL.

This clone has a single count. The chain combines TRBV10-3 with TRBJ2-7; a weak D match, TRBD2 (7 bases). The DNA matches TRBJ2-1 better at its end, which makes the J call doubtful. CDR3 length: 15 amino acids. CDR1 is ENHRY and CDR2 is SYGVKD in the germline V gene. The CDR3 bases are TGTGCCATCAGTGTGGGGGGGCATAGGCGCAATGAGCAGTTCTTC. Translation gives CAISVGGHRRNEQFF.

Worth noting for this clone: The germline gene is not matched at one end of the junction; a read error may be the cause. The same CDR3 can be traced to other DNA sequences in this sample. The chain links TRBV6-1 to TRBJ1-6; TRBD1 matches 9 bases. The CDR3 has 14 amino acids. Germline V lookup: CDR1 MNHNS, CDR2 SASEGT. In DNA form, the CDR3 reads TGTGCCAGCAAATGGGACAGGGCAAATTCACCCCTCCATTTT. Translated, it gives CASKWDRANSPLHF.

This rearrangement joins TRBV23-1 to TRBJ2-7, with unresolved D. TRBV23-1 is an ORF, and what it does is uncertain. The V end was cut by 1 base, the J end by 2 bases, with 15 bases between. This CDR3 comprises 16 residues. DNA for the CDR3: TGCGCCAGCAGTCAATTTCCGAGGAACGAAACCTACGAGCAGTACGTC. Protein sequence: CASSQFPRNETYEQYV.

DNA of the CDR3: TGTGCCAGCTCACTCGGACAGGGGGCGAGCGAGCAGTACGTC. It codes for CASSLGQGASEQYV. This chain links TRBV18 with TRBJ2-7, with 11 bases fitting TRBD1. V dropped 4 bases and J dropped 6; count of bases not matched to a gene: 5. From germline, CDR1 is KGHSH and CDR2 LQKENI. The CDR3 is 14 residues long.

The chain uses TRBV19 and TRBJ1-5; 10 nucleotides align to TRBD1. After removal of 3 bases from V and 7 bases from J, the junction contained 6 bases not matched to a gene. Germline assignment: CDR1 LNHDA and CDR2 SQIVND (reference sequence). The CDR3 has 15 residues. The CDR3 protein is CASSISGTGEQPQHF. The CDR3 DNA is TGTGCCAGTAGTATCTCCGGGACAGGGGAACAGCCCCAGCATTTT.

DNA of the CDR3: TGTGCCAGCAGTCAACAGGGAAACACCATATATTTT. It yields the protein CASSQQGNTIYF. The chain has TRBV25-1 and TRBJ1-3, with no clear D. Per the germline V gene, CDR1 is MGHDK and CDR2 is SYGVNS. V was trimmed by 5 bases and J by 4 bases, leaving 6 bases between them. The CDR3 has 12 residues. The whole variable domain, filled in from reference TRBV25-1 and TRBJ1-3, reads EADIYQTPRYLVIGTGKKITLECSQTMGHDKMYWYQQDPGMELHLIHYSYGVNSTEKGDLSSESTVSRIRTEHFPLTLESARPSHTSQYLCASSQQGNTIYFGEGSWLTVV.

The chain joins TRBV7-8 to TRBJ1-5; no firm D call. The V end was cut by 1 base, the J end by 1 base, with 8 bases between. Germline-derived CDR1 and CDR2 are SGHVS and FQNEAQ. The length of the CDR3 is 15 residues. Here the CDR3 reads CASSLGLQSNQPQHF. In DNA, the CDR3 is TGTGCCAGCAGCTTAGGTCTTCAGAGCAATCAGCCCCAGCATTTT.